This T cell receptor beta chain was identified during a study of T cell changes during pregnancy in multiple sclerosis. Sequenced by immunoSEQ multiplex PCR; TCRdb stores in-frame clones only, minus some. Among just under 40,000 clones listed, about nine tenths were seen once. Germline V lookup: CDR1 SSHAT, CDR2 FNYEAQ (reference sequence). This CDR3 has 17 amino acids. About this clone itself: At one boundary the junction diverges from the germline segment, which might be a read error.

The sequence was obtained from a female donor in good health, enrolled as a control in a pregnancy study. This chain uses TRBV7-7 with TRBJ2-5; 9 bases match TRBD2. The specimen was CD4+ T cells from peripheral blood mononuclear cells, collected in the first trimester of pregnancy. The CDR3 DNA reads as TGTGCTAGCAGCTTAGGCGGGGGGGCGTCTCGGCAAGAGACCCAGTACTTC. Encoded protein: CASSLGGGASRQETQYF.